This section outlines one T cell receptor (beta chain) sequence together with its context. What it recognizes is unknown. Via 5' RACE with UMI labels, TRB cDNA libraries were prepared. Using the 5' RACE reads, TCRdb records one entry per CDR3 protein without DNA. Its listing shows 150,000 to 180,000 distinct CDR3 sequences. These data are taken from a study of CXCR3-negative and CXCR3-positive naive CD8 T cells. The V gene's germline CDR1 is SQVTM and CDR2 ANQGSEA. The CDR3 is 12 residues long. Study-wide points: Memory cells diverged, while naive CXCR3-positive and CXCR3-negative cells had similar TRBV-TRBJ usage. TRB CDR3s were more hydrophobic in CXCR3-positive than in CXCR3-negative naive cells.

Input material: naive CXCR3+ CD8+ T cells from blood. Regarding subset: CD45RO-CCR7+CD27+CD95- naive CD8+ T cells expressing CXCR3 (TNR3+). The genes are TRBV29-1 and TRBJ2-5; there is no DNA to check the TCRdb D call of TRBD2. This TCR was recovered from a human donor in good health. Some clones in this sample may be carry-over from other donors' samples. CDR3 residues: CSVDLAQETQYF.